The TCR beta chain under discussion was sequenced for a study of cytomegalovirus exposure and HLA in healthy donors. Study observations and caveats: Exclusion applied to some V segments, including TRBV6-2 and TRBV6-3, as they were indistinguishable.

Note on this clone: Its antigen remains unidentified. One end of the junction varies from germline; a read error may be responsible.

The primer mix had 60 Vbeta and 13 Jbeta primers. The assay was immunoSEQ multiplex PCR, and TCRdb's table has in-frame clones only and misses some. The sample contains 95,000 to 150,000 clones, approximately 80% of which appear only once. CDR1 and CDR2 (germline): MNHEY, SVGAGI. CDR3 length: 13 residues. Every donor was a healthy person donating bone marrow. This chain links TRBV6-5 with TRBJ2-5, with 9 bases matching TRBD1. This TCR came from a middle-aged man in good health and CMV-seronegative. The sequenced sample was PBMCs. In DNA form, the CDR3 reads TGTGCCAGCAGCTCCGACAGGGGGGCCCCCATGAACTTC. The encoded protein is CASSSDRGAPMNF.